The TCR beta chain described here comes from a study of blood T cells in healthy people across ages (dated by TCRdb to the mid-2010s). At the level of the whole study: Template switching captured roughly one uniquely barcoded TCR beta cDNA molecule per two T cells in model experiments. Four age groups were formed from the donors: young (average approximately 15 years), middle-aged (approximately 40), aged (about 68) and long-lived (approximately 78). The study analyzed two additional independent replicas of 1 million unique cDNA reads from the same blood draw for two donors, one aged 18 to 30 and one aged 80 or older. To avoid experimental bias, donors of different ages were randomly spread across the sequencing lanes. Age-related changes in TCR beta repertoire diversity were measured in the study by deep sequencing normalized with unique cDNA molecular identifiers. The research as a whole found: The percentage of naive T cells measured by flow cytometry correlated strongly with observed TCR beta diversity. Compared with the aged group, the long-lived group had more naive CD4+ T cells, fewer expanded clones and increased TCR diversity, suggesting age selection. Estimates of total diversity based on one million sequenced T cells were regarded as lower bounds and as underestimates. Because donor CMV infection status was unknown, age-related changes in expanded clonotypes were potentially confounded. Because profiling used bulk unsorted PBMCs, naive and antigen-experienced compartments could not be compared conclusively. Observed TCR beta diversity per million T cells fell roughly linearly with age, and a significant reduction was already apparent by age around 44.

The donors were 40 or so Caucasian individuals from Russia, aged roughly 6 to 90 years, who were systemically healthy. Roughly 11 milliliters of peripheral blood were drawn from each donor into EDTA-treated Vacutainer tubes. Ficoll-Paque density-gradient centrifugation was used to isolate PBMCs, with at least 6 million obtained per sample. Total RNA was extracted from PBMCs with Trizol reagent, with at least 5 micrograms obtained per sample. For every donor, an aliquot of PBMCs went through flow cytometry to measure the percentages of naive CD45RAhigh/CD27high T cells. Receptors were amplified or captured by 5' RACE. Sequencing was performed on an Illumina HiSeq 2500. A second PCR of roughly 7 to 11 cycles was performed with a sample-barcoded 5' primer and a J-beta primer mix. A template-switch 5' adaptor carrying 12 random nucleotides introduced a unique molecular identifier onto each TCR beta cDNA molecule. Each sample yielded at least 2.5 million CDR3-containing paired-end reads. The Mint cDNA synthesis kit, primed by a TRBC-specific oligonucleotide, was used to synthesize first-strand cDNA from all RNA. Following uracil-DNA glycosylase treatment, a first 18-cycle PCR with universal primers M1SS and BC2_uni_R was performed on all cDNA. In the source study's methods: For normalization, 1 million high-quality reads, each with a distinct molecular identifier, were randomly selected from each sample. Instead of being binned into consensus sequences, reads with shared molecular identifiers were discarded. MiTCR, with a Q25 quality threshold and the strictest error-elimination algorithm, was used for CDR3 identification, clonotype clustering and error correction. A nonparametric unseen species model using Euler transformation provided a lower-bound estimate of total TCR beta diversity. The public reads were reprocessed in TCRdb via fastp at Q25 and MiXCR, keeping in-frame beta chains. Merged by CDR3 protein, the rows form single entries marked with the most common genes and DNA. These V and J calls are TCRdb output, not the study's own analysis. The sample has about a million distinct CDR3 sequences on record, roughly 48% of them singletons. In total, the top ten clones hold around 15% of the sample.

V is cut by 3 bases and J by 2 bases, and the space between the germline ends is 11 bases. From its cysteine to its phenylalanine, the CDR3 spans 13 amino acids. The only DNA kept is the CDR3, 39 bases in frame from the first base. The germline V gene (reference sequence) supplies CDR1 DFQATT and CDR2 SNEGSKA. Concerning this clonotype: Its specific antigen is unknown. Per-base quality was not reported, and no clone a single base away is much larger than it.

The rearrangement combines TRBV20-1 with TRBJ2-7, with the D gene call left open. Sequencing used blood. This TCR came from a young man in good health. In nucleotide form, the sequence is TGCAGTGCTAGGGGCCCCAGGCCCTACGAGCAGTACTTC. Its protein is CSARGPRPYEQYF.